This T cell receptor (beta chain) stems from a study of cytomegalovirus exposure and HLA in healthy donors. Study-wide background: The study placed 80% to 90% of its 398 genotyped donors in the Caucasian-associated ancestry cluster.

Each donor's status was that of a healthy bone marrow donor. CDR1 is SGHTA and CDR2 is FQGNSA in the germline V gene. V dropped 3 bases and J dropped 4 bases, with 12 bases sitting between them. This CDR3 region has 14 residues. Vbeta (60) and Jbeta (13) primers were used in the PCR. Clones were sequenced by immunoSEQ multiplex PCR, and TCRdb holds only the in-frame ones, with some missing. The table has around 130,000 clones, approximately 80% seen once. Findings of the study overall: For TCR beta chains, V- and J-gene trimming was later linked to a missense DCLRE1C variant.

About this clone itself: No antigen is known for it.

V and J are TRBV7-2 and TRBJ1-2, with D unclear. This TCR came from a middle-aged man in good health and CMV-seronegative. Sequenced material: PBMCs. Here the CDR3 DNA reads TGTGCCAGCAGCTTTACGTCCCGACTCTATGGCTACACCTTC. Translating it yields CASSFTSRLYGYTF.